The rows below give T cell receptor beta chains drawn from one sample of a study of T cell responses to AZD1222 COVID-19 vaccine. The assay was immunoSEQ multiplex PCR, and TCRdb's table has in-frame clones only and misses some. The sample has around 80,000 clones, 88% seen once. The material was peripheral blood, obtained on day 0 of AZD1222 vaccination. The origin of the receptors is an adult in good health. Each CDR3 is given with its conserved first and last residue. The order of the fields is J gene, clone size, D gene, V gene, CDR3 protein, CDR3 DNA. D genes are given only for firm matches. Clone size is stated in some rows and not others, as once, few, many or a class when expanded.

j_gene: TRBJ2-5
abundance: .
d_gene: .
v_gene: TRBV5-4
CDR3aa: CASSPGQPIQETQYF
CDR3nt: TGTGCCAGCAGCCCCGGACAGCCGATACAAGAGACCCAGTACTTC

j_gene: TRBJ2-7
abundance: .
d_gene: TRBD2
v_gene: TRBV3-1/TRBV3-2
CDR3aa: CASSQDGRGEQYF
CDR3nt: TGTGCCAGCAGCCAAGACGGGCGGGGGGAGCAGTACTTC

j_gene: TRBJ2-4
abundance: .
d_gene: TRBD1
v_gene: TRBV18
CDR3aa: CASSPPQGAGENIQYF
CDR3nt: TGTGCCAGCTCACCACCCCAGGGGGCCGGGGAAAACATTCAGTACTTC

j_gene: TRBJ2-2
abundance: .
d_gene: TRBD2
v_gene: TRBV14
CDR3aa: CASSQVGAGAYTGELFF
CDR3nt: TGTGCCAGCAGCCAGGTGGGAGCGGGGGCTTACACCGGGGAGCTGTTTTTT

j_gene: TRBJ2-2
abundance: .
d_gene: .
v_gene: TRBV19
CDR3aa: CASGWGTNTGELFF
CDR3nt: TGTGCCAGTGGCTGGGGGACGAACACCGGGGAGCTGTTTTTT

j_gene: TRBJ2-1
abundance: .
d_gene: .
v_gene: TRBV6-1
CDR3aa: CASSDLQGEQFF
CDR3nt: TGTGCCAGCAGTGATCTTCAAGGTGAGCAGTTCTTC

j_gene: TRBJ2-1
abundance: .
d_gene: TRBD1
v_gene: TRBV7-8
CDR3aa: CASSLLGQGPHEQFF
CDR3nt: TGTGCCAGCAGCTTACTGGGACAGGGGCCCCATGAGCAGTTCTTC

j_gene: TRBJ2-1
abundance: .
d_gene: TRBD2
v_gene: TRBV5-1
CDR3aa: CASSPGVAGVSEQFF
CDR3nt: TGCGCCAGCAGCCCGGGGGTAGCGGGAGTGAGTGAGCAGTTCTTC

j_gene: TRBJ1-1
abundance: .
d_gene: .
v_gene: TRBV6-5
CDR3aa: CASSYSGRRNTEAFF
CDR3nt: TGTGCCAGCAGTTACTCGGGCAGAAGGAACACTGAAGCTTTCTTT

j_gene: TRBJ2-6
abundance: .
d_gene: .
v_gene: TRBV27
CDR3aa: CASSSRDASSGANVLTF
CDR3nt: TGTGCCAGCAGTTCCCGGGACGCCAGCTCTGGGGCCAACGTCCTGACTTTC

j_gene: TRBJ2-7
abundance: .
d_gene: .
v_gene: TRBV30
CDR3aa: CAERRHASGEQYF
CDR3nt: TGTGCCGAAAGGAGACACGCTAGTGGCGAGCAGTACTTC

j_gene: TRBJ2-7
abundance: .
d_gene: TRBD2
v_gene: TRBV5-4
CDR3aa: CASSLPSGTRPYEQYF
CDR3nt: TGTGCCAGCAGCTTACCTAGCGGGACCCGCCCCTACGAGCAGTACTTC

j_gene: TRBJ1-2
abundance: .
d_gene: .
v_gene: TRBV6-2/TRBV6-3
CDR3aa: CASSYSTYGYTF
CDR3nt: TGTGCCAGCAGTTACTCGACCTACGGCTACACCTTC

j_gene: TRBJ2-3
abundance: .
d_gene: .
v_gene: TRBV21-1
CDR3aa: CASSKLGQGGIRTPPDTQYF
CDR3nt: TGTGCCAGCAGCAAACTGGGACAGGGGGGTATAAGGACTCCCCCAGATACGCAGTATTTT

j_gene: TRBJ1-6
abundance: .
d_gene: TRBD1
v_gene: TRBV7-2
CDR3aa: CASSGRTGGGGSPLHF
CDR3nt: TGTGCCAGCAGCGGACGGACAGGGGGAGGCGGTTCACCCCTCCACTTT

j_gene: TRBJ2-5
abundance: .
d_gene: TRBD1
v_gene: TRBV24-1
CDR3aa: CATSVGTGAQETQYF
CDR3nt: TGTGCCACCAGTGTTGGGACAGGCGCCCAAGAGACCCAGTACTTC

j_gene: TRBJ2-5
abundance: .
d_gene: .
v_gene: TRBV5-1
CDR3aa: CASSLEPLAFRETQYF
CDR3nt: TGCGCCAGCAGCTTGGAACCATTAGCGTTTCGGGAGACCCAGTACTTC

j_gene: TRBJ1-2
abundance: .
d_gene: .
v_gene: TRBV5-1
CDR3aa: CASSLEGYYGYTF
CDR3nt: TGCGCCAGCAGCTTGGAGGGATACTATGGCTACACCTTC

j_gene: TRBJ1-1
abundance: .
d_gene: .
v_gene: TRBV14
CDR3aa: CASSGDMNTEAFF
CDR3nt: TGTGCCAGCAGCGGTGACATGAACACTGAAGCTTTCTTT

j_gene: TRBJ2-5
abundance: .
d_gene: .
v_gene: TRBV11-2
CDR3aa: CASSLASQWETQYF
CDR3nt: TGTGCCAGCAGCTTAGCTTCCCAATGGGAGACCCAGTACTTC

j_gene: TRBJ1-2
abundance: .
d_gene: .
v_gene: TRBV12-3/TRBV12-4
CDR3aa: CASSSRGGGYTF
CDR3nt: TGTGCCAGCAGTTCCCGGGGGGGAGGCTACACCTTC

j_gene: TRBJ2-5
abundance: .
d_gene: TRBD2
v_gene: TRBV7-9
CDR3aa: CASSPRLAGETQYF
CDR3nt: TGTGCCAGCAGCCCACGATTAGCGGGAGAGACCCAGTACTTC

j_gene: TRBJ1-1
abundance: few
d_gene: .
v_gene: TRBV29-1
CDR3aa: CSVDPVMNTEAFF
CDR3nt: TGCAGCGTTGACCCGGTCATGAACACTGAAGCTTTCTTT

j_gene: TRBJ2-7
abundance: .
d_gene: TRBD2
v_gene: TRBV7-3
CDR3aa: CARRSSGSFRSSYEQYF
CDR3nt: TGTGCCAGAAGGTCTAGCGGGAGTTTTCGCAGCTCCTACGAGCAGTACTTC

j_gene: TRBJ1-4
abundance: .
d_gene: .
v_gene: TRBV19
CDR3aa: CASSYGRWNEKLFF
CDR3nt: TGTGCCAGTAGTTACGGCAGGTGGAATGAAAAACTGTTTTTT

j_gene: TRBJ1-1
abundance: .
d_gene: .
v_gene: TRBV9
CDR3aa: CASSEGGASGAEAFF
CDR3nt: TGTGCCAGCAGCGAGGGAGGGGCGAGTGGCGCTGAAGCTTTCTTT

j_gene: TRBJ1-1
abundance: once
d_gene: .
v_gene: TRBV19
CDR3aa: CASSIRRNAEAFF
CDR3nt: TGTGCCAGTAGTATTAGGAGGAACGCTGAAGCTTTCTTT

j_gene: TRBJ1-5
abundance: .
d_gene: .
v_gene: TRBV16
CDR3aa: CASSQWGANLSNQPQHF
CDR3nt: TGTGCCAGCAGCCAGTGGGGGGCGAACCTTAGCAATCAGCCCCAGCATTTT

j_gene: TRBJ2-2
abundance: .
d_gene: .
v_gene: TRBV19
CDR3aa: CASSRFSAGEELFF
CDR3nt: TGTGCCAGCTCCCGTTTCTCCGCCGGCGAGGAGCTGTTTTTT

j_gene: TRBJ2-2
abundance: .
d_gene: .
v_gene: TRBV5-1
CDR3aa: CASSLVEGSGTGELFF
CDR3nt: TGCGCCAGCAGCTTGGTTGAGGGTTCGGGTACCGGGGAGCTGTTTTTT

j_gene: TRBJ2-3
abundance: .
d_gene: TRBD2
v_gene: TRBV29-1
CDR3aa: CSVDGSGLTDTQYF
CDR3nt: TGCAGCGTTGATGGTAGCGGGCTTACAGATACGCAGTATTTT

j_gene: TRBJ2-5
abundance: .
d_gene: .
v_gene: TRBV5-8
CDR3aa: CASRSTGWETQYF
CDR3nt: TGTGCCAGCAGGTCCACAGGCTGGGAGACCCAGTACTTC

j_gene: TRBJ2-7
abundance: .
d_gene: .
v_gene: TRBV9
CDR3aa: CASSVSFSGPTYEQYF
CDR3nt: TGTGCCAGCAGCGTTTCATTCAGCGGGCCTACCTACGAGCAGTACTTC

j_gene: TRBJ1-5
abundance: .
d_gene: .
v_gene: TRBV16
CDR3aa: CASSQSGGLNQPQHF
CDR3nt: TGTGCCAGCAGCCAATCGGGGGGGCTCAATCAGCCCCAGCATTTT

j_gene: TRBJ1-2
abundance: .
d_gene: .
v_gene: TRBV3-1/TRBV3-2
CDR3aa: CASSHGGQGVVYGYTF
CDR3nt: TGTGCCAGCAGCCACGGAGGGCAGGGAGTAGTCTATGGCTACACCTTC

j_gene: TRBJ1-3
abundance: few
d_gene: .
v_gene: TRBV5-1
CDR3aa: CASSLGGRISGNTIYF
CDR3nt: TGCGCCAGCAGCTTGGGGGGCAGAATCTCTGGAAACACCATATATTTT

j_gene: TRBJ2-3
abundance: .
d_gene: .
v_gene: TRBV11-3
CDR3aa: CASSLSGVGYTDTQYF
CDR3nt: TGTGCCAGCAGCTTAAGTGGCGTTGGGTACACAGATACGCAGTATTTT

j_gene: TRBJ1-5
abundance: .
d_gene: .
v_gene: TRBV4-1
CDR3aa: CASSQDPAPGGGSNQPQHF
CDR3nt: TGCGCCAGCAGCCAAGATCCGGCCCCGGGAGGCGGTAGCAATCAGCCCCAGCATTTT

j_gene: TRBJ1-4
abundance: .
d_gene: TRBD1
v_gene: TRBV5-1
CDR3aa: CASSLESGGHEKLFF
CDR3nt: TGCGCCAGCAGCTTGGAATCAGGGGGCCATGAAAAACTGTTTTTT

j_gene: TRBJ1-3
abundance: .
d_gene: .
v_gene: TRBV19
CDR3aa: CASSMAGSSGNTIYF
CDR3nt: TGTGCCAGTAGTATGGCAGGGAGCTCTGGAAACACCATATATTTT

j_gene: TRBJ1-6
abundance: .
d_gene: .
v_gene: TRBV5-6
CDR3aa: CASTSLGGLASPLHF
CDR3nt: TGTGCCAGCACCTCGTTGGGGGGGCTGGCTTCACCCCTCCACTTT

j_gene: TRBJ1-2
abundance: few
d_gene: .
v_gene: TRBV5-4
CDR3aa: CASNPNLANYGYTF
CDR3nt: TGTGCCAGCAACCCAAACCTGGCTAACTATGGCTACACCTTC

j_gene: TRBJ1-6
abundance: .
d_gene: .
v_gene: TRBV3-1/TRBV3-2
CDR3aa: CASSQVSKDSPLHF
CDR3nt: TGTGCCAGCAGCCAAGTAAGTAAGGATTCACCCCTCCACTTT

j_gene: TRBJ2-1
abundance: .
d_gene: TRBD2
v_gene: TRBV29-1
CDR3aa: CSVEAGGDEQFF
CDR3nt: TGCAGCGTTGAAGCGGGGGGTGATGAGCAGTTCTTC

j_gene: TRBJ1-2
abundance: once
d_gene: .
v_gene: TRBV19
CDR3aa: CASSIGGDSLAYGYTF
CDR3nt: TGTGCCAGTAGTATAGGAGGCGACAGCCTTGCCTATGGCTACACCTTC

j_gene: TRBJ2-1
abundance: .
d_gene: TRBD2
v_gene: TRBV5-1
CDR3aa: CASSLLGGRSGNEQFF
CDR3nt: TGCGCCAGCAGCTTGCTTGGCGGGAGGTCGGGCAATGAGCAGTTCTTC

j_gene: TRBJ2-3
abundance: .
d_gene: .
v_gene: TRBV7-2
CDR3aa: CASSLVMGQGADTQYF
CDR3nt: TGTGCCAGCAGCTTAGTTATGGGGCAGGGAGCAGATACGCAGTATTTT

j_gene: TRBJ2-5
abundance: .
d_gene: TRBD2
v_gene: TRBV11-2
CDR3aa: CASSRPAGTSARGTQYF
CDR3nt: TGTGCCAGCAGCCGTCCCGCCGGGACTAGCGCCCGGGGGACCCAGTACTTC

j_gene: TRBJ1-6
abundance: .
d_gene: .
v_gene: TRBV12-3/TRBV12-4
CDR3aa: CASGAGRSPLHF
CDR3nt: TGTGCCAGCGGGGCAGGGAGATCACCCCTCCACTTT

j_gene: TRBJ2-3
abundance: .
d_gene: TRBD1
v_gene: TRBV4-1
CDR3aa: CASSPRQGSDTQYF
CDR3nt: TGCGCCAGCAGCCCCCGACAGGGGTCAGATACGCAGTATTTT

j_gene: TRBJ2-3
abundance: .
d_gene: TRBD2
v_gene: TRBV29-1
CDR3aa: CSVEPAGEGTDTQYF
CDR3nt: TGCAGCGTTGAACCAGCGGGAGAGGGAACAGATACGCAGTATTTT

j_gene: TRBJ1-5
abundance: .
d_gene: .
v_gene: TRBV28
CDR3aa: CASSLRAVWPQHF
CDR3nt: TGTGCCAGCAGTTTAAGGGCCGTGTGGCCCCAGCATTTT